Below, 22 T cell receptor beta chains from the same sample are listed, as sequenced in a study of blood T cell repertoires in COVID-19. Clones were sequenced by immunoSEQ multiplex PCR, and TCRdb holds only the in-frame ones, with some missing. The sample lists tens of thousands of clones; about 90% were seen once. The sample taken for sequencing was peripheral blood. The receptor source for this set is an older man with active COVID-19.

This clone has a handful of counts. The genes are TRBV5-1 and TRBJ1-1; D unresolved. V lost 0 bases and J lost 0, with 6 bases in between. Germline CDR1 is SGHRS and CDR2 is YFSETQ. This CDR3 spans 14 amino acids. As DNA, the CDR3 is TGCGCCAGCAGCTTGGAAGCGTTGAACACTGAAGCTTTCTTT. As protein: CASSLEALNTEAFF.

This clone has more than one count but fewer than ten. The chain is built from TRBV19 and TRBJ2-5; TRBD1 agrees at 11 bases. Germline CDR1 is LNHDA and CDR2 is SQIVND (reference sequence). V gave up 6 bases and J gave up 4 bases; unmatched junction bases: 4. This CDR3 region has 14 residues. CDR3 region: CASRDRGRGETQYF. For the CDR3, the DNA is TGTGCCAGTAGGGACAGGGGGCGCGGAGAGACCCAGTACTTC.

V and J are TRBV7-8 and TRBJ2-2, with 15 positions matching TRBD2. V was clipped by 5 bases and J by 4 bases; unmatched bases: 11. This CDR3 is 19 amino acids long. Germline CDR1 is SGHVS and CDR2 is FQNEAQ. In nucleotides, the CDR3 is TGTGCCAGCAGCCCATGGACTAGCGGGGGGGCTTTACGCACCGGGGAGCTGTTTTTT. As protein: CASSPWTSGGALRTGELFF.

J is TRBJ1-3 and V is TRBV30; the D is unclear. Germline CDR1 reads GTSNPN; CDR2 reads SVGIG (reference sequence). V was shortened by 5 bases and J by 4 bases, with 9 bases between the two germline ends. This CDR3 contains 12 residues. The CDR3 here is CAWVSGGNTIYF. The DNA for the CDR3 is TGTGCCTGGGTCTCGGGAGGAAACACCATATATTTT. The entire variable domain, with the rest obtained from reference TRBV30 and TRBJ1-3, is as follows: SQTIHQWPATLVQPVGSPLSLECTVEGTSNPNLYWYRQAAGRGLQLLFYSVGIGQISSEVPQNLSASRPQDRQFILSSKKLLLSDSGFYLCAWVSGGNTIYFGEGSWLTVV.

This clone has a single count. The genes are TRBV2 and TRBJ1-3; D remains unclear. Germline V gene sequence: CDR1 SNHLY, CDR2 FYNNEI. V was pared by 6 bases and J by 4 bases, with 10 bases between. This CDR3 comprises 13 residues. As DNA, the CDR3 is TGTGCCAGCAGCCCGGGAGTCGGAAACACCATATATTTT. Residues: CASSPGVGNTIYF.

This chain links TRBV7-8 with TRBJ1-4; D uncertain. This CDR3 has 24 amino acids. In germline, CDR1 is SGHVS, CDR2 FQNEAQ. V lost 5 bases and J 0 bases, leaving 37 bases between the germline ends. CDR3 protein: CASSLNWASPQIDEIGTTNEKLFF. Here the CDR3 DNA reads TGTGCCAGCAGCCTCAACTGGGCCAGCCCACAGATAGACGAGATAGGTACAACTAATGAAAAACTGTTTTTT.

The gene calls are TRBV6-5 and TRBJ2-7, with D perhaps matching TRBD1 (6 bases). V was trimmed by 6 bases and J by 5 bases, leaving 14 bases between them. The CDR3 contains 13 residues. Germline V gene sequence: CDR1 MNHEY, CDR2 SVGAGI. The CDR3 reads CASRATGPHEQYF. As DNA, the CDR3 is TGTGCCAGCAGGGCGACAGGCCCCCACGAGCAGTACTTC.

The rearrangement joins TRBV4-3 to TRBJ1-6; 9 positions agree with TRBD1. The V and J ends lost 1 base and 9 bases, in that order; junction bases with no gene match: 7. CDR3 length: 16 amino acids. Per the germline V gene, CDR1 is LGHNA and CDR2 is YSLEER. CDR3 DNA: TGCGCCAGCAGCCAAGCGGGGACAGGGATGGGTTCACCCCTCCACTTT. Translating it yields CASSQAGTGMGSPLHF.

The chain links TRBV9 to TRBJ2-1; 11 nucleotides match TRBD2. CDR3 length: 16 amino acids. Germline trimming cut 4 bases from V and 4 bases from J; bases unmatched to any gene: 7. The germline V gene encodes CDR1 SGDLS and CDR2 YYNGEE. Here the CDR3 reads CASSPPGTSGYNEQFF. CDR3 coding DNA: TGTGCCAGCAGCCCCCCCGGGACTAGCGGTTACAATGAGCAGTTCTTC.

This chain joins TRBV9 and TRBJ2-1; 7 bases agree with TRBD1. This CDR3 is built from 16 residues. Germline CDR1 SGDLS, CDR2 YYNGEE. The J segment lost 6 bases and the V segment lost 0 bases, leaving 9 bases of the junction unmatched. This chain's CDR3 is CASSVGPTGLGNEQFF. The DNA of the CDR3 is TGTGCCAGCAGCGTAGGACCGACAGGGCTGGGCAATGAGCAGTTCTTC.

The V and J genes are TRBV3-1 (or the pseudogene TRBV3-2) and TRBJ2-7; TRBD1 might be the D (6 bases). Trimming stripped 2 bases from V and 3 bases from J, with 17 bases between. This CDR3 contains 16 residues. From germline, CDR1 is LGHDT and CDR2 YNNKEL (reference sequence). CDR3 residues: CASSQSTGPSNYEQYF. CDR3 in DNA: TGTGCCAGCAGCCAAAGCACAGGGCCTTCTAACTACGAGCAGTACTTC.

This clone was seen only once. This rearrangement joins TRBV3-1 (or the pseudogene TRBV3-2) to TRBJ2-5; 9 nucleotides line up with TRBD1. The length of the CDR3 is 15 residues. The V segment lost 4 bases and the J segment 5 bases; nucleotides outside the gene matches: 8. From germline, CDR1 is LGHDT and CDR2 YNNKEL (reference sequence). CDR3 region: CASSLGTGSGETQYF. CDR3 DNA sequence: TGTGCCAGCAGCCTCGGGACAGGGAGCGGGGAGACCCAGTACTTC.

The CDR3 region has the DNA TGTGCCAGCAGCCAACAGTTCCAAGAGACCCAGTACTTC. This sequence encodes CASSQQFQETQYF. The V gene is TRBV6-5, the J gene TRBJ2-5; D call uncertain. Trimming cost V 6 bases and J 1 base, with 9 bases left between them. This CDR3 contains 13 residues. The germline V gene has CDR1 MNHEY and CDR2 SVGAGI.

This rearrangement joins TRBV6-1 to TRBJ1-3, with a possible D match to TRBD1 (5 bases). Germline-derived CDR1 and CDR2 are MNHNS and SASEGT. The V end was cut by 2 bases, the J end by 0 bases, with 8 bases between. The CDR3 sequence is 15 residues long. The CDR3 DNA follows: TGTGCCAGCAGTGAAATAGGGGCCTCTGGAAACACCATATATTTT. Its translation is CASSEIGASGNTIYF.

V and J are TRBV7-9 and TRBJ1-3, with 10 bases lining up with TRBD1. The CDR3 spans 14 residues. V gave up 8 bases and J gave up 8 bases; unmatched junction bases: 9. CDR1 is SEHNR and CDR2 is FQNEAQ in the germline V gene (reference sequence). The CDR3 loop reads CASSGTGVSDTIYF. The CDR3 nucleotides read TGTGCCAGCTCAGGGACAGGGGTATCGGACACCATATATTTT.

V is TRBV27 and J is TRBJ2-1; tentative D call: TRBD1 (5 bases). The CDR3 contains 15 residues. Germline V lookup: CDR1 MNHEY, CDR2 SMNVEV (reference sequence). The V end lost 4 bases, the J end lost 3 bases, and 13 bases lay between the germline ends. The CDR3: CASSYLTGFYNEQFF. The CDR3, as DNA: TGTGCCAGCAGTTATCTCACAGGTTTCTACAATGAGCAGTTCTTC.

The V call is TRBV20-1, the J call TRBJ2-1, with a tentative D call TRBD1 (6 bases). This CDR3 has 14 amino acids. Trimming cost V 6 bases and J 5 bases, with 17 bases left between them. Germline V CDR1 and CDR2: DFQATT, SNEGSKA (reference sequence). CDR3 protein: CSASWGHLNNEQFF. CDR3 nucleotides: TGCAGTGCCAGTTGGGGACACCTGAACAATGAGCAGTTCTTC.

The chain employs TRBV18 and TRBJ2-3; perhaps TRBD2 as D (5 bases). Germline-derived CDR1 and CDR2 are KGHSH and LQKENI. Trimming pared 4 bases from V and 3 bases from J, leaving 11 bases between. This CDR3 has 14 amino acids. The DNA of the CDR3 is TGTGCCAGCTCACAGATGACGGGGACAGATACGCAGTATTTT. Translating it yields CASSQMTGTDTQYF.

The chain has TRBV5-4 and TRBJ2-5; 10 bases fit TRBD1. The V gene end was trimmed by 4 bases and the J gene end by 5 bases; junction bases not matched to a gene: 5. CDR1 is SGHNT and CDR2 is YYREEE in the germline V gene (reference sequence). The CDR3 sequence is 14 residues long. CDR3 loop: CASSRDRGRETQYF. CDR3 sequence (DNA): TGTGCCAGCAGCAGGGACAGGGGTAGGGAGACCCAGTACTTC.

The chain couples TRBV5-1 to TRBJ2-5, with a weak D call TRBD2 (6 bases). Trimming stripped 1 base from V and 3 bases from J, with 10 bases between. This CDR3 is 14 amino acids long. Germline V gene lookup returns CDR1 SGHRS and CDR2 YFSETQ. The CDR3 sequence: CASSLRGEEETQYF. The CDR3, as DNA: TGCGCCAGCAGCTTGAGAGGGGAGGAAGAGACCCAGTACTTC.

This chain uses TRBV7-6 with TRBJ2-7; TRBD1 matches at 7 bases. The J call may be mistaken, given a closer DNA end match to TRBJ2-5. Germline V gene data show CDR1 as SGHVS and CDR2 as FNYEAQ. The CDR3 runs to 15 residues. CDR3 loop: CASTGTIEGAETQYF. In nucleotides, the CDR3 is TGTGCCAGCACCGGGACGATCGAGGGGGCAGAGACCCAGTACTTC.

J is TRBJ1-5 and V is TRBV2, with D unclear. The ends were cut back, 5 bases at V and 4 bases at J, with 15 bases in the middle. The CDR3 is made up of 15 amino acids. Germline-derived CDR1 and CDR2 are SNHLY and FYNNEI. The CDR3 region is CASSSEGLGNQPQHF. In DNA form, the CDR3 reads TGTGCCAGCAGTTCGGAGGGCTTGGGTAATCAGCCCCAGCATTTT. The variable domain in full, with the rest retrieved from reference TRBV2 and TRBJ1-5, is EPEVTQTPSHQVTQMGQEVILRCVPISNHLYFYWYRQILGQKVEFLVSFYNNEISEKSEIFDDQFSVERPDGSNFTLKIRSTKLEDSAMYFCASSSEGLGNQPQHFGDGTRLSIL.